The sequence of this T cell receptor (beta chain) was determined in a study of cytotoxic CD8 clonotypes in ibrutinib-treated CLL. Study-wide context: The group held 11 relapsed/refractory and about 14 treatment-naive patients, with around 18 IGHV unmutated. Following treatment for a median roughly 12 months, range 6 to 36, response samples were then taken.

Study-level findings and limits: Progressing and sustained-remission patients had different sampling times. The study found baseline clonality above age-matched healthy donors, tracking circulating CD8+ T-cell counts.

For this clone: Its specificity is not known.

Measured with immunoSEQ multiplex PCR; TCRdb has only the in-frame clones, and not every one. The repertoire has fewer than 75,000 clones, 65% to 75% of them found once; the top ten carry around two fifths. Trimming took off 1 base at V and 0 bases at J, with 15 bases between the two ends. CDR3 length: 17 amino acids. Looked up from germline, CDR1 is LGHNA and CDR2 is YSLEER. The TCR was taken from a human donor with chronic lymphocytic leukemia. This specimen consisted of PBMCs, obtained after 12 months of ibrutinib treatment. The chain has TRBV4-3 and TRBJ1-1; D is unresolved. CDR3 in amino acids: CASSQATWTVMNTEAFF. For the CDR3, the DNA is TGCGCCAGCAGCCAAGCCACCTGGACGGTCATGAACACTGAAGCTTTCTTT.